This entry is about one T cell receptor beta chain. What this receptor recognizes is not known. Nothing much larger sits one base from this clone, and base qualities are not available. The sample belongs to a study of T cell changes during pregnancy in multiple sclerosis (dated by TCRdb to between 2018 and 2021). About the full investigation: Changes in the T cell repertoire over the course of pregnancy were examined in this study in women with multiple sclerosis.

V lost 2 bases and J lost 6 bases; the stretch between them is 14 bases long. CDR1 and CDR2, per the germline V gene, are KGHSY and FQNENV. From the cysteine through the phenylalanine, the CDR3 covers 14 amino acids. Of the read, only the CDR3 DNA is kept; its 42 bases are in frame from base 1. The library was made by the immunoSEQ multiplex PCR assay. The table comes from immuneACCESS by way of TCRdb, which keeps in-frame sequences with V and J called. Part of the clones is missing from these tables; in studies checked, under half for an unresolved V gene and the rest for unknown reasons. The sample records more than 15,000 clones, approximately 84% of which are singletons. The top ten clonotypes cover about 9% of the sample.

The chain was built from TRBV16 and TRBJ2-7, with no confidently assigned D gene. This receptor was identified in a female donor in good health, enrolled as a control in a pregnancy study. This material consisted of CD8+ T cells from peripheral blood mononuclear cells, taken in the second trimester of pregnancy. The nucleotide sequence is TGTGCCAGCAGCCAAACCCACTCCCAAAGCGAGCAGTACTTC. The resulting protein is CASSQTHSQSEQYF.